The 10 T cell receptor beta chains reported below all come from one sample, sequenced in a study of T cells after yellow fever vaccination. MiXCR, applied by TCRdb to the 5' RACE reads, yields one record per CDR3 protein. In the table there are 95,000 to 100,000 distinct CDR3 sequences, less than 6% of which are singletons. The starting material was CD8+ T cells sorted from PBMCs, obtained 10 days after the yellow fever booster vaccination. The receptors derive from a young man who received the YFV17D yellow fever vaccine.

This clonotype was counted at least ten times. The chain carries TRBV10-3 and TRBJ1-6; D gene ambiguous. The V end lost 0 bases, the J end lost 0 bases, and 12 bases lay between the germline ends. The CDR3 runs 18 residues. Per the germline V gene, CDR1 is ENHRY and CDR2 is SYGVKD. The CDR3 protein is CAISESKIASSYNSPLHF. CDR3 coding DNA: TGTGCCATCAGTGAGTCGAAGATAGCAAGCTCCTATAATTCACCCCTCCACTTT.

This clonotype was detected only a few times. V and J are TRBV7-3 and TRBJ2-5; a weak D match, TRBD2 (6 bases). V lost 4 bases and J 5 bases, leaving 17 bases between the germline ends. The CDR3 is made up of 15 amino acids. Germline V CDR1 and CDR2: SGHTA, FQGTGA. Here the CDR3 reads CASSSIGGNKETQYF. In DNA form, the CDR3 reads TGTGCCAGCAGCTCAATCGGGGGTAATAAGGAGACCCAGTACTTC.

This clonotype was counted only a few times. This chain uses TRBV6-2 or TRBV6-3 with TRBJ2-5, with 11 bases lining up with TRBD2. Per the germline V gene, CDR1 is MNHEY and CDR2 is SVGEGT. The length of the CDR3 is 15 residues. With V trimmed by 5 bases and J by 2 bases, 4 bases remained unmatched. CDR3 loop: CASSGSSGGQETQYF. Written as DNA, the CDR3 is TGTGCCAGCAGTGGATCTAGCGGGGGGCAAGAGACCCAGTACTTC.

This clonotype came up a few times. The chain uses TRBV30 and TRBJ2-1; TRBD1 might be the D (5 bases). The CDR3 contains 10 residues. From germline, CDR1 is GTSNPN and CDR2 SVGIG (reference sequence). Trimming removed 8 bases at V and 10 bases at J, with 12 bases between. This CDR3 reads CAIRVREQFF. In DNA, the CDR3 is TGTGCCATCAGGGTACGGGAGCAGTTCTTC.

In its sample, this clonotype was seen many times. The J gene is TRBJ2-3, the V gene TRBV12-3 or TRBV12-4, with TRBD2 matching over 9 bases. Trimming cost V 6 bases and J 4 bases; bases outside gene matches: 5. CDR3 length: 14 amino acids. The CDR3 coding sequence is TGTGCCAGCAGAATAGCGGGGGCGTCAGATACGCAGTATTTT. Encoded protein: CASRIAGASDTQYF.

This clonotype appeared many times. The rearrangement links TRBV7-8 to TRBJ2-7; 8 bases line up with TRBD1. Trimming at V came to 1 base and at J to 2 bases, leaving 7 bases not matched to a gene. Looked up from germline, CDR1 is SGHVS and CDR2 is FQNEAQ. The CDR3 has 16 amino acids. The CDR3 DNA reads as TGTGCCAGCAGCTTAGATGGGCAGGGGGCCACCTACGAGCAGTACTTC. Residues: CASSLDGQGATYEQYF.

This clonotype was counted at least ten times. V is TRBV11-2 and J is TRBJ2-7; TRBD2 is a possible D gene (5 bases). V was trimmed by 8 bases and J by 6 bases, leaving 11 bases between them. This CDR3 has 11 residues. Germline V gives CDR1 SGHAT, CDR2 FQNNGV. The CDR3 DNA reads TGTGCCAGCGGGCTTGGAGGCGAGCAGTACGTC. As protein: CASGLGGEQYV.

The genes are TRBV5-1 and TRBJ2-7; possibly TRBD1 for D (5 bases). V gave up 4 bases and J gave up 5 bases, with 16 bases separating them. Looked up from germline, CDR1 is SGHRS and CDR2 is YFSETQ. The CDR3 totals 14 residues. The CDR3 sequence is CASSPRQPRDEQYF. In DNA form, the CDR3 reads TGCGCCAGCAGCCCCCGACAGCCCCGGGACGAGCAGTACTTC.

The chain has TRBV15 and TRBJ2-5; TRBD2 matches 8 bases. The trim removed 0 bases at V and 4 bases at J, leaving 10 bases unmatched. Germline V gene data show CDR1 as LNHNV and CDR2 as YYDKDF (reference sequence). The CDR3 extends over 17 amino acids. CDR3 nucleotides: TGTGCCACCAGCAGAGATTCGGGCCTAGCGGGCGGAGAGACCCAGTACTTC. It codes for CATSRDSGLAGGETQYF.

The V and J genes are TRBV7-9 and TRBJ2-3, with D perhaps being TRBD1 or TRBD2 (5 bases each). Trimming removed 5 bases at V and 5 bases at J, with 14 bases between. The CDR3 runs to 14 residues. The germline CDR1 and CDR2 sequences are SEHNR and FQNEAQ (reference sequence). The CDR3 DNA follows: TGTGCCAGCAGCCCCCAGGGAGACGTAGATACGCAGTATTTT. Protein: CASSPQGDVDTQYF.